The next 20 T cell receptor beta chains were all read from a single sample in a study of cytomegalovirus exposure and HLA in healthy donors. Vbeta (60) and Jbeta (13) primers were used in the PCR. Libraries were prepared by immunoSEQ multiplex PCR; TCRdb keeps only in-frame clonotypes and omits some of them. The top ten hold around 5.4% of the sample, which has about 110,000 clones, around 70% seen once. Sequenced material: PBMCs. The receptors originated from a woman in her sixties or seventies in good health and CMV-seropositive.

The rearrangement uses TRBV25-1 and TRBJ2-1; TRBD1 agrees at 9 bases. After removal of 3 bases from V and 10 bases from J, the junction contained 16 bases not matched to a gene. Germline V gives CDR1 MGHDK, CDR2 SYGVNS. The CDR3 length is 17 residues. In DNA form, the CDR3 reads TGTGCCAGCAGTGATCCGGCAGGGACAGGGCTTCCATGGGAGCAGTTCTTC. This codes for CASSDPAGTGLPWEQFF.

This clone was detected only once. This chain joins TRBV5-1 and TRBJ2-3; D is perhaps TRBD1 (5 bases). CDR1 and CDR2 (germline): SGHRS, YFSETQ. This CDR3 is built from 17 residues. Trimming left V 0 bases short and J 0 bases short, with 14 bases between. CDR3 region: CASSLDRPPGSTDTQYF. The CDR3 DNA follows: TGCGCCAGCAGCTTGGATAGACCCCCAGGGAGCACAGATACGCAGTATTTT.

Written as DNA, the CDR3 is TGTGCCTCAGAGATAACAAGCGGGGGGCACTCCTACGAGCAGTACTTC. Translated: CASEITSGGHSYEQYF. This chain joins TRBV5-6 and TRBJ2-7; 9 nucleotides align to TRBD2. CDR1 and CDR2 (germline): SGHDT, YYEEEE. V dropped 10 bases and J dropped 0; count of bases not matched to a gene: 14. CDR3 length equals 16 residues.

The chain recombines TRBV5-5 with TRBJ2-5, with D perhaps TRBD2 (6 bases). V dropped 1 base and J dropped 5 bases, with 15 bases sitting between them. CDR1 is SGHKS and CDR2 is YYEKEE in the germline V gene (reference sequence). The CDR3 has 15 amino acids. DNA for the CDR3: TGTGCCAGCAGCTTGAATGGGGCGGGACTTGAGACCCAGTACTTC. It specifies CASSLNGAGLETQYF.

CDR3 loop: CASSPPGLAGGRDTQYF. The CDR3 coding sequence is TGTGCCAGCTCACCACCGGGACTAGCGGGGGGCAGAGATACGCAGTATTTT. This chain connects TRBV18 to TRBJ2-3, with 15 bases matching TRBD2. The ends lost 0 bases at V and 5 bases at J; junction bases unmatched: 3. This CDR3 region has 17 residues. Germline V gene sequence: CDR1 KGHSH, CDR2 LQKENI. Full variable domain (remainder filled in from reference TRBV18 and TRBJ2-3): NAGVMQNPRHLVRRRGQEARLRCSPMKGHSHVYWYRQLPEEGLKFMVYLQKENIIDESGMPKERFSAEFPKEGPSILRIQQVVRGDSAAYFCASSPPGLAGGRDTQYFGPGTRLTVL.

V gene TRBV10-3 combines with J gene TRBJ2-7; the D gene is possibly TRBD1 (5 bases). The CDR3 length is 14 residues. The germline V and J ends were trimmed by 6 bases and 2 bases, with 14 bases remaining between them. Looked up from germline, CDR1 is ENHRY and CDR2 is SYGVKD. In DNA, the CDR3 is TGTGCCATCAGAGTACAGGATGCTCCCTACGAGCAGTACTTC. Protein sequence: CAIRVQDAPYEQYF.

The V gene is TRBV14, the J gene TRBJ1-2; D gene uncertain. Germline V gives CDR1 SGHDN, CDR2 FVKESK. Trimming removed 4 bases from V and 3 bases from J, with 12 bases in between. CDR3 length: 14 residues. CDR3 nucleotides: TGTGCCAGCAGCCCCGGAGCGGACTACTATGGCTACACCTTC. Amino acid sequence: CASSPGADYYGYTF.

The CDR3 sequence: CASSPTGNNSPLHF. The CDR3 DNA follows: TGTGCCAGCAGCCCGACAGGAAATAATTCACCCCTCCACTTT. The gene calls are TRBV6-5 and TRBJ1-6, with a tentative D call TRBD1 (6 bases). The V gene's germline CDR1 is MNHEY and CDR2 SVGAGI. Trimming cost V 6 bases and J 5 bases, with 11 bases left between them. There are 14 residues in the CDR3.

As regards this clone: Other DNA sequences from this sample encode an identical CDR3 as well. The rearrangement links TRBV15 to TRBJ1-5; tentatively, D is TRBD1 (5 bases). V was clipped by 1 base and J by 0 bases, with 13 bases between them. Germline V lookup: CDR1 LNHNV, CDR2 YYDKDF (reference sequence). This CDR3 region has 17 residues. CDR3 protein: CATSRAGAAYSNQPQHF. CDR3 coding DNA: TGTGCCACCAGCAGAGCTGGGGCAGCATATAGCAATCAGCCCCAGCATTTT.

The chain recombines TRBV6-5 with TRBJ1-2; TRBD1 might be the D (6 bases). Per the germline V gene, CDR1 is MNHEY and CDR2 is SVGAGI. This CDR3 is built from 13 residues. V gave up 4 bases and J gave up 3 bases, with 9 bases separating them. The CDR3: CASSSGQYYGYTF. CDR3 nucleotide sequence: TGTGCCAGCAGTTCGGGACAATACTATGGCTACACCTTC.

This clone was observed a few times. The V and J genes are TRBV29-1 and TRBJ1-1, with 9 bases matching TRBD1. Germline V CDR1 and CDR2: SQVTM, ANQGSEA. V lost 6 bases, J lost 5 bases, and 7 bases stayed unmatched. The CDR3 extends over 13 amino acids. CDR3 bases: TGCAGCGTCGGGGACAGGGTGGGAACTGAAGCTTTCTTT. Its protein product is CSVGDRVGTEAFF.

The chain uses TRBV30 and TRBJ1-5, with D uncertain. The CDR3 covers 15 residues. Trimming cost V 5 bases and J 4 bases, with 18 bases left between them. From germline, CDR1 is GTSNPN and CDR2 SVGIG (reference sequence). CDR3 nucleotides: TGTGCCTGGGCCTCCGGGTCTGCCGGGAATCAGCCCCAGCATTTT. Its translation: CAWASGSAGNQPQHF.

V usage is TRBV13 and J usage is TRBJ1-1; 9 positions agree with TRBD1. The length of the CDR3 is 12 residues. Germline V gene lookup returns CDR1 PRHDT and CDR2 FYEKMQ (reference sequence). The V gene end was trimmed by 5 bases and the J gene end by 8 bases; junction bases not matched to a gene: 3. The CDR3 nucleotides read TGTGCCAGCAGCCCACAGGGGGCAGAAGCTTTCTTT. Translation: CASSPQGAEAFF.

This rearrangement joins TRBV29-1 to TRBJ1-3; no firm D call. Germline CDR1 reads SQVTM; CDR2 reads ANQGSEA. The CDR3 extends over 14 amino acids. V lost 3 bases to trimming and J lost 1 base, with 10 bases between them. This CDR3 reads CSVERPESGNTIYF. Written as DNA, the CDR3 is TGCAGCGTTGAGAGGCCTGAATCTGGAAACACCATATATTTT.

The CDR3 loop is CASGQPMNTEAFF. The CDR3 DNA sequence: TGTGCCTCGGGACAGCCCATGAACACTGAAGCTTTCTTT. The chain couples TRBV30 to TRBJ1-1; 7 bases are shared with TRBD1. The CDR3 consists of 13 residues. Trimming cost V 7 bases and J 0 bases; bases outside gene matches: 5. The germline V gene has CDR1 GTSNPN and CDR2 SVGIG (reference sequence).

CDR3 sequence: CASSLATADQPQHF. CDR3 coding DNA: TGTGCCAGCAGCTTGGCCACAGCCGATCAGCCCCAGCATTTT. This chain connects TRBV5-6 to TRBJ1-5; D not resolved. Germline CDR1 SGHDT, CDR2 YYEEEE. The CDR3 loop spans 14 amino acids. V lost 0 bases to trimming and J lost 5 bases, with 9 bases between them.

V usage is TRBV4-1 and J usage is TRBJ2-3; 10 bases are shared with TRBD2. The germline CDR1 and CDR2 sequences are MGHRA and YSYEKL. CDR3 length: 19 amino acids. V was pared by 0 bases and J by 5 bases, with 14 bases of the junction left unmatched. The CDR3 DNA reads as TGCGCCAGCAGCCAAGATCCCCTACTAGCGGGGCGACGCGGAGATACGCAGTATTTT. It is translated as CASSQDPLLAGRRGDTQYF.

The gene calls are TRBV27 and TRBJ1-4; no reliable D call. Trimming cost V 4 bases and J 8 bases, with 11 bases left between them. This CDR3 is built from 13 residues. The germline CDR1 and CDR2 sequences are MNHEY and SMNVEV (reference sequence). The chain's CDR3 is CASSSGGREKLFF. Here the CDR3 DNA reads TGTGCCAGCAGTTCGGGCGGGCGGGAAAAACTGTTTTTT.

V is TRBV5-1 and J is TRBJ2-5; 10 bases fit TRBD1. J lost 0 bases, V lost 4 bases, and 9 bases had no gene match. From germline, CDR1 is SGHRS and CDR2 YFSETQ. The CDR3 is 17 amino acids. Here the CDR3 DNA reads TGCGCCAGCAGCCCCGGGACAGGGGTCCTGTACCAAGAGACCCAGTACTTC. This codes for CASSPGTGVLYQETQYF. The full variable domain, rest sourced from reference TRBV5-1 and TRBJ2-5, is KAGVTQTPRYLIKTRGQQVTLSCSPISGHRSVSWYQQTPGQGLQFLFEYFSETQRNKGNFPGRFSGRQFSNSRSEMNVSTLELGDSALYLCASSPGTGVLYQETQYFGPGTRLLVL.

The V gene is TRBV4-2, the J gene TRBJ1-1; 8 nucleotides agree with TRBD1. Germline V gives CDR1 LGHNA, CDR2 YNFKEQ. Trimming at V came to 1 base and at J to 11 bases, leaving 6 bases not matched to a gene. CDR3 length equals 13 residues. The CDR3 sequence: CASSQGTGSLAFF. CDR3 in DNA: TGTGCCAGCAGCCAAGGGACAGGGTCCCTTGCTTTCTTT.